This note documents a single T cell receptor (beta chain) sequence. The table came from immunoSEQ multiplex PCR; TCRdb's copy has only in-frame clones and leaves some out. The sample holds about 42,000 clones, around 84% seen once. Trimming removed 4 bases from V and 0 bases from J; junction bases left unmatched: 5. Per the germline V gene, CDR1 is MRHNA and CDR2 is SNTAGT. The CDR3 is made up of 16 amino acids. The data belong to a study of T cell changes during pregnancy in multiple sclerosis. The chain is built from TRBV6-4 and TRBJ2-3, with 9 bases aligning to TRBD2. The sequence derives from a female donor with multiple sclerosis, enrolled in a pregnancy study. Source: CD4+ T cells from peripheral blood mononuclear cells, taken before pregnancy. This CDR3 is CASSAASGKSTDTQYF. The DNA for the CDR3 is TGTGCCAGCAGTGCGGCTAGCGGGAAAAGCACAGATACGCAGTATTTT.